Below, 19 T cell receptor beta chains from the same sample are listed, as sequenced in a study of CD8+ T cells in alopecia areata. Investigators isolated RNA and reverse transcribed it into cDNA to act as the sequencing template. Clones were read by immunoSEQ multiplex PCR, and TCRdb kept only the in-frame ones, dropping some. The sample has some 170,000 clones, roughly 65% seen once. This sample comprised CD4+ T cells sorted from blood, obtained at week 0. These receptors all come from a human donor with alopecia areata.

J is TRBJ2-1 and V is TRBV14; TRBD2 matches at 10 bases. V lost 7 bases, J lost 8 bases, and 8 bases stayed unmatched. CDR1 is SGHDN, CDR2 FVKESK, per germline. This CDR3 comprises 14 residues. CDR3 protein: CASTPAGTSDEQFF. As DNA, the CDR3 is TGTGCCAGCACCCCCGCCGGGACTAGCGATGAGCAGTTCTTC.

J is TRBJ2-7 and V is TRBV13; D possibly matches TRBD1 or TRBD2 (5 bases each). The V gene's germline CDR1 is PRHDT and CDR2 FYEKMQ (reference sequence). Trimming removed 6 bases at V and 2 bases at J, with 11 bases between. This CDR3 has 13 residues. In nucleotides, the CDR3 is TGTGCCAGCAGTCGGGGACGGCCCTACGAGCAGTACTTC. Encoded protein: CASSRGRPYEQYF.

The chain carries TRBV6-6 and TRBJ1-2; 8 bases match TRBD1. The CDR3 spans 14 residues. With 4 bases clipped from V and 5 bases from J, the junction kept 6 bases outside the gene matches. Germline V gene lookup returns CDR1 MNHNY and CDR2 SVGAGI (reference sequence). The CDR3 coding sequence is TGTGCCAGCAGTTCTTTGACAGGGGTGTATGGCTACACCTTC. Its protein product is CASSSLTGVYGYTF.

V usage is TRBV30 and J usage is TRBJ1-1; TRBD1 might be the D (5 bases). The CDR3 covers 12 residues. V was trimmed by 5 bases and J by 6 bases, leaving 13 bases between them. The germline gives CDR1 GTSNPN, CDR2 SVGIG (reference sequence). The CDR3 coding sequence is TGTGCCTGGGAAGACAGAGGCTCTGAAGCTTTCTTT. It translates to CAWEDRGSEAFF.

This clone was observed a few times. V and J are TRBV30 and TRBJ1-2, with a possible D match to TRBD1 (5 bases). This CDR3 has 13 amino acids. Germline V gene lookup returns CDR1 GTSNPN and CDR2 SVGIG (reference sequence). Trimming took off 1 base at V and 7 bases at J, with 13 bases between the two ends. CDR3 DNA: TGTGCCTGGAGTGATAGTGCCCAGGGTGGCTACACCTTC. It codes for CAWSDSAQGGYTF.

The chain uses TRBV30 and TRBJ1-2; 9 positions agree with TRBD1. The CDR3 spans 12 residues. Germline CDR1 GTSNPN, CDR2 SVGIG (reference sequence). V was pared by 4 bases and J by 6 bases, with 3 bases of the junction left unmatched. The chain's CDR3 is CAWTRDRDGYTF. CDR3 sequence (DNA): TGTGCCTGGACGAGGGACAGGGATGGCTACACCTTC.

This clone has only a few counts. This chain links TRBV29-1 with TRBJ2-5; TRBD1 agrees at 7 bases. V lost 6 bases, J lost 4 bases, and 2 bases stayed unmatched. CDR1 and CDR2 (germline): SQVTM, ANQGSEA. The CDR3 loop spans 11 amino acids. The CDR3 reads CSVRQGETQYF. The CDR3 nucleotides are TGCAGCGTAAGACAGGGAGAGACCCAGTACTTC.

This clone was recorded a few times. This chain uses TRBV28 with TRBJ2-5, with D perhaps TRBD2 (5 bases). CDR1 and CDR2 from the germline V gene are MDHEN and SYDVKM. This CDR3 is 15 amino acids long. Trimming took off 2 bases at V and 2 bases at J, with 12 bases between the two ends. CDR3 nucleotide sequence: TGTGCCAGCAGTTTACGAGGGTTGTTACAAGAGACCCAGTACTTC. Amino acids: CASSLRGLLQETQYF. Full variable domain (rest looked up from reference TRBV28 and TRBJ2-5): DVKVTQSSRYLVKRTGEKVFLECVQDMDHENMFWYRQDPGLGLRLIYFSYDVKMKEKGDIPEGYSVSREKKERFSLILESASTNQTSMYLCASSLRGLLQETQYFGPGTRLLVL.

This clone was detected a few times. This chain connects TRBV5-4 to TRBJ2-7; D possibly corresponds to TRBD2 (5 bases). V was shortened by 4 bases and J by 5 bases, with 13 bases between the two germline ends. Per the germline V gene, CDR1 is SGHNT and CDR2 is YYREEE (reference sequence). The CDR3 totals 13 residues. The CDR3 nucleotides read TGTGCCAGCAGCAGGAGGTTCTTCGACGAGCAGTACTTC. Its translation: CASSRRFFDEQYF.

The chain joins TRBV6-5 to TRBJ2-7, with D unresolved. The CDR3 loop spans 14 amino acids. The V gene lost 6 bases and the J gene lost 2 bases, with 14 bases spanning the gap. Germline loops: CDR1 MNHEY, CDR2 SVGAGI. CDR3 region: CASSPGASAYEQYF. For the CDR3, the DNA is TGTGCCAGCAGCCCCGGTGCCAGCGCCTACGAGCAGTACTTC.

Comment on this clone: The same CDR3 arises from other DNA sequences in this sample as well. The chain carries TRBV18 and TRBJ2-5; no definite D call. V lost 3 bases and J lost 5, with 4 bases in between. The CDR3 length is 11 residues. The germline V gene has CDR1 KGHSH and CDR2 LQKENI. CDR3 nucleotides: TGTGCCAGCTCACCTAAGGAGACCCAGTACTTC. Translating gives CASSPKETQYF.

This sequence joins TRBV6-5 and TRBJ1-2; D unresolved. Trimming pared 0 bases from V and 6 bases from J, leaving 17 bases between. Germline V gene data show CDR1 as MNHEY and CDR2 as SVGAGI. The CDR3 runs to 16 residues. CDR3 sequence reads: CASSYSSGQSWNGYTF. The CDR3 nucleotides read TGTGCCAGCAGTTACTCGAGTGGTCAGTCATGGAATGGCTACACCTTC.

CDR3 residues: CAWSVDRHSRVNTEAFF. DNA for the CDR3: TGTGCCTGGAGTGTGGACAGGCATAGTCGCGTGAACACTGAAGCTTTCTTT. The V and J genes are TRBV30 and TRBJ1-1; 7 bases agree with TRBD1. From germline, CDR1 is GTSNPN and CDR2 SVGIG (reference sequence). With V trimmed by 0 bases and J by 0 bases, 10 bases remained unmatched. The CDR3 contains 17 residues.

The rearrangement links TRBV30 to TRBJ2-3; D gene unclear. V was cut by 1 base and J by 6 bases, with 14 bases left in between. The CDR3 loop spans 14 amino acids. CDR1 and CDR2 from the germline V gene are GTSNPN and SVGIG (reference sequence). The CDR3 DNA reads TGTGCCTGGAGTGGACGGCCTGGGGTGGATACGCAGTATTTT. Amino acids: CAWSGRPGVDTQYF.

This clone was detected only a few times. This sequence joins TRBV14 and TRBJ1-1; unclear D gene. In germline, CDR1 is SGHDN, CDR2 FVKESK. The V end was cut by 1 base, the J end by 0 bases, with 9 bases between. The length of the CDR3 is 15 residues. CDR3 bases: TGTGCCAGCAGCCAAGTCGGGAGTTTGAACACTGAAGCTTTCTTT. Translation gives CASSQVGSLNTEAFF.

This clone was observed a handful of times. The V and J genes are TRBV2 and TRBJ2-2; a weak D match, TRBD2 (6 bases). V was trimmed by 3 bases and J by 3 bases, leaving 14 bases between them. Germline lookup yields CDR1 SNHLY and CDR2 FYNNEI. The CDR3 contains 16 residues. The CDR3 region has the DNA TGTGCCAGCAGTGAGGCGAGGGGAGGCGACACCGGGGAGCTGTTTTTT. This sequence encodes CASSEARGGDTGELFF.

The chain joins TRBV2 to TRBJ2-6; D gene unclear. The CDR3 spans 12 residues. The V end was cut by 6 bases, the J end by 13 bases, with 13 bases between. The germline gives CDR1 SNHLY, CDR2 FYNNEI. The CDR3 DNA follows: TGTGCCAGCAGGAAGGCGGTAGGGGTCCTGACTTTC. Translation gives CASRKAVGVLTF.

As DNA, the CDR3 is TGTGCCAGCAGTTTCTCCACGGGGGGCAGTGAGCAGTTCTTC. Protein sequence: CASSFSTGGSEQFF. The chain is built from TRBV27 and TRBJ2-1; D is perhaps TRBD2 (7 bases). The CDR3 totals 14 residues. Germline values: CDR1 MNHEY, CDR2 SMNVEV (reference sequence). With 3 bases removed from V and 9 bases from J, the gap between germline ends came to 15 bases.

This clone was recorded only once. At the DNA level, this CDR3 is encoded by other sequences in the same sample as well. V gene TRBV30 combines with J gene TRBJ1-1; no reliable D call. V lost 5 bases and J 0 bases, leaving 7 bases between the germline ends. CDR1 and CDR2 from the germline V gene are GTSNPN and SVGIG (reference sequence). There are 12 residues in the CDR3. The CDR3 nucleotides read TGTGCCTGGTCAAGACTGAACACTGAAGCTTTCTTT. This translates into CAWSRLNTEAFF.